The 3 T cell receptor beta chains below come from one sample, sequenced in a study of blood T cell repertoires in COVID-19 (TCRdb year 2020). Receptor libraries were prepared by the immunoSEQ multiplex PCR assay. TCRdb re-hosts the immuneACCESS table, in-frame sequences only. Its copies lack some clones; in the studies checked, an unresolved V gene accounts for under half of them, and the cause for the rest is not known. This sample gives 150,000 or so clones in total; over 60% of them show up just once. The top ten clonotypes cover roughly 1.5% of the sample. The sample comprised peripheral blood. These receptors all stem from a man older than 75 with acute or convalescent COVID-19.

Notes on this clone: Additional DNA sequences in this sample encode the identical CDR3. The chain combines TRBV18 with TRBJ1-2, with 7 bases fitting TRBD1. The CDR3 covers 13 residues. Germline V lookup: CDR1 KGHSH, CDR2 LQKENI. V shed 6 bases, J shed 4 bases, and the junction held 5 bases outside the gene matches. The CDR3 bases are TGTGCCAGCTCCCGGGACAGCCTCTATGGCTACACCTTC. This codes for CASSRDSLYGYTF.

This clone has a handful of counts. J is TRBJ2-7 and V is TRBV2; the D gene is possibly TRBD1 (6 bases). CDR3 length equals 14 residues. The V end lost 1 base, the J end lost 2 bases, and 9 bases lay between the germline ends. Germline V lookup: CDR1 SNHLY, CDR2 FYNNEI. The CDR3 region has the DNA TGTGCCAGCAGTGAAGGGACAGACACCTACGAGCAGTACGTC. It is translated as CASSEGTDTYEQYV.

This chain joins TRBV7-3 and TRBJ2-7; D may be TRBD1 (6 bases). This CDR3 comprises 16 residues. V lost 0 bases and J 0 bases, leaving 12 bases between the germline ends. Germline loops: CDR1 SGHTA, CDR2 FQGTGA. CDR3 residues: CASSLTGQLNSYEQYF. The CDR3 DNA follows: TGTGCCAGCAGCTTAACCGGACAGCTGAACTCCTACGAGCAGTACTTC.